These 32 T cell receptor beta chains came from one sample sequenced in a study of blood T cell repertoires in COVID-19 (dated by TCRdb to about 2020). The library came from the immunoSEQ multiplex PCR assay. Not all clones reach the TCRdb copy of this immuneACCESS table, which keeps in-frame sequences only. Checked studies attribute under half of the gap to unresolved V genes and leave the rest unexplained. The sample has about 200,000 clones on record, around 75% of them singletons. The ten largest clonotypes hold roughly 5.7% of the sample. Sample: peripheral blood. The receptor source for this set is a woman between 40 and 50 years old with COVID-19, enrolled during active disease.

This clone appeared a single time. J is TRBJ2-1 and V is TRBV3-1 (or the pseudogene TRBV3-2); 12 bases map to TRBD1. The germline V gene has CDR1 LGHDT and CDR2 YNNKEL (reference sequence). The V gene end was trimmed by 3 bases and the J gene end by 8 bases; junction bases not matched to a gene: 14. This CDR3 has 18 residues. Here the CDR3 reads CASSHAATRGQGAHEQFF. Written as DNA, the CDR3 is TGTGCCAGCAGCCATGCTGCAACTAGGGGACAGGGGGCCCATGAGCAGTTCTTC.

This clone was counted only a few times. The chain has TRBV5-5 and TRBJ2-7; 7 bases match TRBD1. Unmatched junction bases numbered 6, after V lost 1 base and J lost 5 bases. The CDR3 contains 14 residues. CDR1 and CDR2 (germline): SGHKS, YYEKEE (reference sequence). The CDR3 DNA sequence: TGTGCCAGCAGCTTGTGGCAGGGGGTAAACGAGCAGTACTTC. This codes for CASSLWQGVNEQYF.

This chain uses TRBV18 with TRBJ1-1; D is perhaps TRBD1 (5 bases). The CDR3 has 16 residues. The germline V gene has CDR1 KGHSH and CDR2 LQKENI. The ends were cut back, 0 bases at V and 6 bases at J, with 17 bases in the middle. The CDR3 reads CASSPPFRGMPAEAFF. CDR3 bases: TGTGCCAGCTCACCACCCTTCCGGGGGATGCCGGCTGAAGCTTTCTTT.

The rearrangement joins TRBV6-1 to TRBJ2-1; TRBD2 matches at 9 bases. The CDR3 runs to 15 residues. V shed 3 bases and J 2 bases; nucleotides not matched to a gene: 2. Germline CDR1 and CDR2: MNHNS and SASEGT. As DNA, the CDR3 is TGTGCCAGCAGTGACTTAGCGGGGGCCTACAATGAGCAGTTCTTC. It specifies CASSDLAGAYNEQFF.

DNA for the CDR3: TGTGCCAGCAGCTTAAGGGGGGGACAGGGGAACTATGGCTACACCTTC. Its translation: CASSLRGGQGNYGYTF. V gene TRBV7-8 combines with J gene TRBJ1-2; 10 nucleotides line up with TRBD1. Germline V CDR1 and CDR2: SGHVS, FQNEAQ. The V and J ends lost 2 bases and 2 bases, in that order; junction bases with no gene match: 5. The CDR3 runs to 16 residues.

The V call is TRBV5-1, the J call TRBJ1-5, with 9 bases lining up with TRBD1. V was clipped by 5 bases and J by 5 bases; unmatched bases: 8. Germline CDR1 SGHRS, CDR2 YFSETQ. The CDR3 consists of 15 residues. The CDR3 here is CASSPGTGIYQPQHF. Here the CDR3 DNA reads TGCGCCAGCAGTCCCGGGACAGGGATTTATCAGCCCCAGCATTTT. The full variable domain, completed using reference TRBV5-1 and TRBJ1-5, is KAGVTQTPRYLIKTRGQQVTLSCSPISGHRSVSWYQQTPGQGLQFLFEYFSETQRNKGNFPGRFSGRQFSNSRSEMNVSTLELGDSALYLCASSPGTGIYQPQHFGDGTRLSIL.

The V call is TRBV6-5, the J call TRBJ1-2; D gene uncertain. Germline V lookup: CDR1 MNHEY, CDR2 SVGAGI. The V gene lost 0 bases and the J gene lost 5 bases, with 10 bases spanning the gap. The CDR3 contains 14 residues. CDR3: CASSYSNSRYGYTF. CDR3 coding DNA: TGTGCCAGCAGTTACTCAAACAGCCGGTATGGCTACACCTTC.

The chain employs TRBV30 and TRBJ2-2; 8 bases are shared with TRBD2. J lost 7 bases, V lost 8 bases, and 15 bases had no gene match. The CDR3 has 15 amino acids. Germline V gene lookup returns CDR1 GTSNPN and CDR2 SVGIG (reference sequence). The CDR3 loop is CARGATSVRGGELFF. CDR3 nucleotide sequence: TGTGCCCGGGGGGCGACTAGCGTCCGAGGCGGGGAGCTGTTTTTT.

The V and J genes are TRBV5-1 and TRBJ2-7, with TRBD1 matching over 11 bases. This CDR3 has 15 amino acids. The germline V gene has CDR1 SGHRS and CDR2 YFSETQ. Unmatched junction bases numbered 4, after V lost 1 base and J lost 4 bases. The CDR3 DNA is TGCGCCAGCAGCTTGATTGGACAGGGGGCTTACGAGCAGTACTTC. This sequence encodes CASSLIGQGAYEQYF.

V gene TRBV6-4 combines with J gene TRBJ1-1; 9 bases are a match to TRBD1. Looked up from germline, CDR1 is MRHNA and CDR2 is SNTAGT. The CDR3 consists of 16 residues. The V gene end was trimmed by 4 bases and the J gene end by 9 bases; junction bases not matched to a gene: 15. The CDR3 region is CASSAGTGGAYLQAFF. Written as DNA, the CDR3 is TGTGCCAGCAGTGCTGGCACAGGGGGCGCGTATCTCCAAGCTTTCTTT.

The chain joins TRBV6-6 to TRBJ2-3; maybe TRBD1 (6 bases). V lost 7 bases, J lost 2 bases, and 13 bases lay in between. In germline, CDR1 is MNHNY, CDR2 SVGAGI (reference sequence). The CDR3 consists of 14 residues. The CDR3, as DNA: TGTGCCAGCACCCGGGACACCCTCACAGATACGCAGTATTTT. Its translation is CASTRDTLTDTQYF.

In DNA form, the CDR3 reads TGTGCCAGCAGTTCAGGGGCCTTCAATTCACCCCTCCACTTT. Protein product: CASSSGAFNSPLHF. This chain uses TRBV6-5 with TRBJ1-6; possible D gene TRBD1, 6 bases. The CDR3 is 14 residues long. Trimming shortened V by 4 bases and J by 7 bases, and 11 bases separated the two germline ends. Looked up from germline, CDR1 is MNHEY and CDR2 is SVGAGI.

The chain carries TRBV5-1 and TRBJ2-2, with TRBD2 matching over 11 bases. Trimming removed 4 bases from V and 5 bases from J; junction bases left unmatched: 4. CDR1 and CDR2 from the germline V gene are SGHRS and YFSETQ. The CDR3 runs to 15 residues. The CDR3 here is CASSHGTSGTGELFF. CDR3 nucleotides: TGCGCCAGCAGCCACGGGACTAGCGGAACCGGGGAGCTGTTTTTT.

The chain is built from TRBV19 and TRBJ2-5; 10 bases are shared with TRBD2. The CDR3 is made up of 16 amino acids. Trimming removed 6 bases from V and 7 bases from J; junction bases left unmatched: 14. Germline loops: CDR1 LNHDA, CDR2 SQIVND (reference sequence). CDR3 bases: TGTGCCAGTAGGCCGAGAGCGGGAGGGATTCGGGGGACCCAGTACTTC. This translates into CASRPRAGGIRGTQYF.

The chain employs TRBV6-2 or TRBV6-3 and TRBJ2-1, with 9 bases lining up with TRBD2. Germline CDR1 is MNHEY and CDR2 is SVGEGT. Trimming cost V 0 bases and J 4 bases; bases outside gene matches: 4. The length of the CDR3 is 16 residues. The CDR3 nucleotides are TGTGCCAGCAGTTACTCATTCCTAGCGGGATACAATGAGCAGTTCTTC. Its translation is CASSYSFLAGYNEQFF.

The chain has TRBV5-4 and TRBJ1-4; D is possibly TRBD1 (6 bases). Looked up from germline, CDR1 is SGHNT and CDR2 is YYREEE (reference sequence). This CDR3 has 16 amino acids. V lost 0 bases and J 2 bases, leaving 11 bases between the germline ends. The CDR3 loop reads CASSLGEGGTNEKLFF. The CDR3 nucleotides read TGTGCCAGCAGCTTGGGGGAAGGGGGTACTAATGAAAAACTGTTTTTT.

V usage is TRBV20-1 and J usage is TRBJ2-7; 7 bases line up with TRBD1. Germline V CDR1 and CDR2: DFQATT, SNEGSKA (reference sequence). The CDR3 consists of 14 residues. J was trimmed by 1 base and V by 3 bases; bases with no gene match: 6. CDR3 in amino acids: CSASIGTASYEQYF. CDR3 in DNA: TGCAGTGCTAGTATCGGGACAGCGTCCTACGAGCAGTACTTC.

The CDR3 reads CASSLGQGVTGELFF. The CDR3 nucleotides are TGCGCCAGCAGCCTGGGACAGGGCGTGACCGGGGAGCTGTTTTTT. The V gene is TRBV4-1, the J gene TRBJ2-2; 9 bases are shared with TRBD1. CDR1 is MGHRA, CDR2 YSYEKL, per germline. Trimming removed 4 bases from V and 5 bases from J; junction bases left unmatched: 5. The CDR3 consists of 15 residues.

V is TRBV9 and J is TRBJ1-3, with D hard to call. Trimming left V 0 bases short and J 4 bases short, with 8 bases between. The CDR3 spans 14 residues. Germline V lookup: CDR1 SGDLS, CDR2 YYNGEE. CDR3 DNA sequence: TGTGCCAGCAGCGTAGGCCGGGTCGGAAACACCATATATTTT. Translated: CASSVGRVGNTIYF.

The chain carries TRBV2 and TRBJ1-2, with 9 bases that match TRBD1. Germline values: CDR1 SNHLY, CDR2 FYNNEI. J was trimmed by 6 bases and V by 5 bases; bases with no gene match: 10. There are 15 residues in the CDR3. CDR3 sequence: CASSLPGQGENGYTF. The CDR3 DNA reads as TGTGCCAGCAGTTTGCCGGGACAGGGAGAAAATGGCTACACCTTC. Together with reference TRBV2 and TRBJ1-2, the CDR3 gives the full variable domain: EPEVTQTPSHQVTQMGQEVILRCVPISNHLYFYWYRQILGQKVEFLVSFYNNEISEKSEIFDDQFSVERPDGSNFTLKIRSTKLEDSAMYFCASSLPGQGENGYTFGSGTRLTVV.

This clone was seen only once. The chain links TRBV19 to TRBJ1-1; TRBD1 agrees at 8 bases. CDR1 is LNHDA, CDR2 SQIVND, per germline (reference sequence). The CDR3 consists of 13 residues. The trim removed 8 bases at V and 1 base at J, leaving 3 bases unmatched. Here the CDR3 DNA reads TGTGCCAGTCTGACAGGGGCGAACACTGAAGCTTTCTTT. This sequence encodes CASLTGANTEAFF.

V usage is TRBV2 and J usage is TRBJ2-3, with D tentatively TRBD2 (6 bases). The V end lost 8 bases, the J end lost 0 bases, and 15 bases lay between the germline ends. Germline CDR1 SNHLY, CDR2 FYNNEI. The CDR3 sequence is 15 residues long. The CDR3 nucleotides are TGTGCCAGCGGAGTAGCGGAACTTAGCACAGATACGCAGTATTTT. This translates into CASGVAELSTDTQYF.

A single count supports this clone. The chain couples TRBV5-1 to TRBJ2-7; D may be TRBD2 (5 bases). V dropped 6 bases and J dropped 0 bases, with 19 bases sitting between them. Germline V gives CDR1 SGHRS, CDR2 YFSETQ. This CDR3 region has 16 residues. The CDR3 DNA is TGCGCCAGCACCACCCGCGGACTCCCGAGCTCCTACGAGCAGTACTTC. Encoded protein: CASTTRGLPSSYEQYF.

V usage is TRBV3-1 (or the pseudogene TRBV3-2) and J usage is TRBJ2-2; D not resolved. Trimming left V 2 bases short and J 5 bases short, with 6 bases between. This CDR3 has 13 residues. CDR1 and CDR2 from the germline V gene are LGHDT and YNNKEL (reference sequence). The CDR3 DNA reads TGTGCCAGCAGCCAACACTCGACCGGGGAGCTGTTTTTT. Amino acid sequence: CASSQHSTGELFF.

The V gene is TRBV3-1 (or the pseudogene TRBV3-2), the J gene TRBJ1-3; unclear D gene. This CDR3 spans 15 amino acids. CDR1 and CDR2 from the germline V gene are LGHDT and YNNKEL (reference sequence). Trimming left V 1 base short and J 1 base short, with 8 bases between. The CDR3 region has the DNA TGTGCCAGCAGCCAAGTTCTACGATCTGGAAACACCATATATTTT. Amino acid sequence: CASSQVLRSGNTIYF.

The CDR3 loop reads CASSGGLWGTEAFF. As DNA, the CDR3 is TGTGCCAGCAGTGGCGGGCTCTGGGGCACTGAAGCTTTCTTT. V gene TRBV2 combines with J gene TRBJ1-1, with D unresolved. There are 14 residues in the CDR3. V was pared by 4 bases and J by 4 bases, with 13 bases between. Germline V CDR1 and CDR2: SNHLY, FYNNEI.

The chain joins TRBV7-2 to TRBJ1-6; weak D call: TRBD1 (6 bases). The germline V gene encodes CDR1 SGHTA and CDR2 FQGNSA. The CDR3 contains 14 residues. V was cut by 1 base and J by 10 bases, with 11 bases left in between. CDR3 loop: CASSLGQASSPLHF. The CDR3 coding sequence is TGTGCCAGCAGCTTAGGACAGGCCAGCTCACCCCTCCACTTT.

This chain links TRBV6-5 with TRBJ1-4; D may be TRBD1 (6 bases). The CDR3 consists of 14 residues. Trimming shortened V by 6 bases and J by 7 bases, and 15 bases separated the two germline ends. CDR1 is MNHEY, CDR2 SVGAGI, per germline. The CDR3 loop is CASSPSGVGEKLFF. DNA for the CDR3: TGTGCCAGCAGCCCCTCAGGGGTTGGTGAAAAACTGTTTTTT.

The chain is built from TRBV27 and TRBJ2-7; D may be TRBD2 (6 bases). The CDR3 consists of 15 residues. Germline assignment: CDR1 MNHEY and CDR2 SMNVEV (reference sequence). Between the trimmed V and J ends, which lost 6 bases and 7 bases, there was a span of 22 bases. The CDR3 region is CASSWELAGAGEQYF. The CDR3 DNA reads as TGTGCCAGCAGCTGGGAGCTCGCGGGCGCGGGGGAGCAGTACTTC.

This clone showed up just once. The rearrangement links TRBV5-1 to TRBJ2-1; 9 bases are a match to TRBD1. This CDR3 contains 15 residues. With 3 bases clipped from V and 4 bases from J, the junction kept 5 bases outside the gene matches. The germline CDR1 and CDR2 sequences are SGHRS and YFSETQ. The DNA of the CDR3 is TGCGCCAGCAGCTCCGGGACAGGGCCATACAATGAGCAGTTCTTC. It translates to CASSSGTGPYNEQFF.

This chain's CDR3 is CASSADRDSHQPQHF. The DNA of the CDR3 is TGTGCCAGTAGCGCGGACAGGGATTCCCATCAGCCCCAGCATTTT. The chain joins TRBV19 to TRBJ1-5; 8 bases are shared with TRBD1. Trimming removed 6 bases from V and 5 bases from J; junction bases left unmatched: 9. This CDR3 has 15 residues. CDR1 is LNHDA and CDR2 is SQIVND in the germline V gene (reference sequence).

CDR3 DNA: TGTGCCAGCAGCCGAAGCTTATATGGCTACACCTTC. Translation gives CASSRSLYGYTF. The chain couples TRBV25-1 to TRBJ1-2; D unclear. Trimming removed 6 bases at V and 5 bases at J, with 10 bases between. The CDR3 is 12 amino acids. Germline values: CDR1 MGHDK, CDR2 SYGVNS.